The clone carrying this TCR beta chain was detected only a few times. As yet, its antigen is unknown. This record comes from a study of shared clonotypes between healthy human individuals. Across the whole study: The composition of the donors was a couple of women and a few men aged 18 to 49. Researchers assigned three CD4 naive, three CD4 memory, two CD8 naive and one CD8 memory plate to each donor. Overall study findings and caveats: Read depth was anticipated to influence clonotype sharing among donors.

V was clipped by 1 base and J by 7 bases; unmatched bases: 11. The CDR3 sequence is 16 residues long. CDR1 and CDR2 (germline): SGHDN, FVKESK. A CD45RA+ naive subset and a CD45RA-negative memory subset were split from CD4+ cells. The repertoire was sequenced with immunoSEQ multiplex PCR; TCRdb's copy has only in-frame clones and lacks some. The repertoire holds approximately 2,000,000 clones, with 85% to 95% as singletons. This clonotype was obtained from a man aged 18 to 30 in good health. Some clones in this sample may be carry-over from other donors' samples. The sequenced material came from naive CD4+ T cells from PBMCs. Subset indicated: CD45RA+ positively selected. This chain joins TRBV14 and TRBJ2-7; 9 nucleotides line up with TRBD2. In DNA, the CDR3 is TGTGCCAGCAGCCAAGTCATCCTAGCGGGGCCTTGGGAGCAGTACTTC. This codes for CASSQVILAGPWEQYF. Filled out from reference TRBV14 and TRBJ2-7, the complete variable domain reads EAGVTQFPSHSVIEKGQTVTLRCDPISGHDNLYWYRRVMGKEIKFLLHFVKESKQDESGMPNNRFLAERTGGTYSTLKVQPAELEDSGVYFCASSQVILAGPWEQYFGPGTRLTVT.